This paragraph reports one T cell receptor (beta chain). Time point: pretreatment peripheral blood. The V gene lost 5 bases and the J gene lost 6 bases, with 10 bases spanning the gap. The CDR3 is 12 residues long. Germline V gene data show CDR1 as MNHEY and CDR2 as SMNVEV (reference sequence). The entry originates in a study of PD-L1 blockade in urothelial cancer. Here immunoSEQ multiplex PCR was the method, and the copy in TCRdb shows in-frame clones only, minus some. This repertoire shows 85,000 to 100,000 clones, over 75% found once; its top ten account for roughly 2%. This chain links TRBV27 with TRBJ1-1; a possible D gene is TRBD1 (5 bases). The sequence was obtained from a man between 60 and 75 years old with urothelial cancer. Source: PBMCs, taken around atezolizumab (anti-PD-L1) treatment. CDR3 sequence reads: CASSLRGAEAFF. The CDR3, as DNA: TGTGCCAGCAGTCTAAGGGGTGCTGAAGCTTTCTTT.